This T cell receptor beta chain was sequenced in a study of cytomegalovirus exposure and HLA in healthy donors. Study-level information: Around 80 million unique TCR sequences came from HLA-typed donors in an early release.

Remarks on this clone: The antigen is undetermined. Germline is not matched at one junction end, which may reflect a read error.

PCR employed 60 Vbeta and 13 Jbeta primers. Repertoires were generated with immunoSEQ multiplex PCR, while TCRdb's copy carries only in-frame clones and drops some. The data show about 160,000 clones, 75% to 85% seen once. Study-level findings and limits: The authors later found HLA-associated TCR beta chains more clonally expanded than equally common others. The sole available immune exposure information was CMV serostatus. Most TCR beta V segments were productive about 90% or about 30% of the time in an earlier analysis.

This TCR was recovered from a man aged 45 to 65 in good health and CMV-seropositive. Sequences were obtained from PBMCs.

The CDR3 loop is CASSSPGQGLTQYF. DNA for the CDR3: TGTGCTAGCAGCTCCCCGGGACAGGGACTGACCCAGTACTTC. This chain uses TRBV7-7 with TRBJ2-5; TRBD1 agrees at 9 bases. The length of the CDR3 is 14 residues. Per the germline V gene, CDR1 is SSHAT and CDR2 is FNYEAQ (reference sequence).